This T cell receptor beta chain was retrieved from a study of blood T cell repertoires in COVID-19. Study at large: Spain, Italy and the United States supplied samples that represented acute and convalescent COVID-19. The analysed material was cDNA or gDNA that came from T cells, B-cell-depleted T cells, or PBMCs.

Trimming removed 2 bases from V and 6 bases from J, with 17 bases in between. The CDR3 is 15 residues long. The germline V gene encodes CDR1 MDHEN and CDR2 SYDVKM. Original analysis: The authors estimated nucleated cell counts from reference gene primer amplification. Clones were read by immunoSEQ multiplex PCR, and TCRdb kept only the in-frame ones, dropping some. Clone size and V and J calls were adopted from that table, with D and trimming inferred from the DNA. The repertoire holds about 370,000 clones, with roughly 90% as singletons. Enrollment of patients from Seattle took place during active infection, with longitudinal follow-up.

This sequence joins TRBV28 and TRBJ2-7, with a tentative D call TRBD2 (7 bases). The sequenced sample consisted of peripheral blood. The receptor was derived from a woman between 25 and 40 years old with COVID-19, enrolled during active disease. CDR3 bases: TGTGCCAGCAGTTTACGGGGGGCCGAACGGGGCGAGCAGTACTTC. This translates into CASSLRGAERGEQYF.